The rows below give T cell receptor beta chains drawn from one sample of a study of T cell responses to AZD1222 COVID-19 vaccine. Produced via immunoSEQ multiplex PCR; TCRdb's table is partial and in-frame only. The sample includes about 190,000 clones, 90% to 95% of them seen just once. The sample here was peripheral blood, taken on day 0 of AZD1222 vaccination. The receptors here all came from an adult in good health. Each CDR3 is given with its conserved first and last residue. The D gene is left open where the match is weak. Clone size is stated in some rows and not others, as once, few, many or a class when expanded.

d_gene: .; abundance: .; v_gene: TRBV6-4; j_gene: TRBJ1-1; CDR3aa: CASRTHWGNTEAFF; CDR3nt: TGTGCCAGCAGGACTCACTGGGGTAACACTGAAGCTTTCTTT
d_gene: TRBD1; abundance: .; v_gene: TRBV3-1/TRBV3-2; j_gene: TRBJ1-2; CDR3aa: CASSHAEQGVGYGYTF; CDR3nt: TGTGCCAGCAGCCACGCCGAACAGGGGGTCGGCTATGGCTACACCTTC
d_gene: .; abundance: .; v_gene: TRBV10-3; j_gene: TRBJ2-2; CDR3aa: CAISGQGGPGELFF; CDR3nt: TGTGCCATCAGTGGACAGGGAGGTCCCGGGGAGCTGTTTTTT
d_gene: .; abundance: .; v_gene: TRBV19; j_gene: TRBJ1-5; CDR3aa: CASRDRTDNQPQHF; CDR3nt: TGTGCCAGTAGGGATCGGACGGATAATCAGCCCCAGCATTTT
d_gene: TRBD1; abundance: .; v_gene: TRBV7-9; j_gene: TRBJ2-3; CDR3aa: CASSQGQGVDTQYF; CDR3nt: TGTGCCAGCAGCCAGGGACAGGGGGTCGATACGCAGTATTTT
d_gene: .; abundance: .; v_gene: TRBV23-1; j_gene: TRBJ2-2; CDR3aa: CASGGGELFF; CDR3nt: TGCGCCAGCGGGGGCGGGGAGCTGTTTTTT
d_gene: TRBD1; abundance: .; v_gene: TRBV5-1; j_gene: TRBJ1-6; CDR3aa: CASSPGQGAPTTPLHF; CDR3nt: TGCGCCAGCAGCCCGGGACAGGGGGCGCCTACGACACCCCTCCACTTT
d_gene: TRBD1; abundance: .; v_gene: TRBV4-1; j_gene: TRBJ1-5; CDR3aa: CASSQEAGTGVMNQPQHF; CDR3nt: TGCGCCAGCAGCCAAGAAGCCGGGACAGGGGTTATGAATCAGCCCCAGCATTTT
d_gene: TRBD2; abundance: .; v_gene: TRBV30; j_gene: TRBJ2-3; CDR3aa: CAWSRSGASTDTQYF; CDR3nt: TGTGCCTGGAGTAGAAGCGGGGCGAGCACAGATACGCAGTATTTT
d_gene: .; abundance: once; v_gene: TRBV28; j_gene: TRBJ1-2; CDR3aa: CASSKKGLTRGGYTF; CDR3nt: TGTGCCAGCAGTAAAAAGGGGCTGACAAGGGGGGGCTACACCTTC
d_gene: .; abundance: .; v_gene: TRBV5-1; j_gene: TRBJ2-1; CDR3aa: CASSLDSGTAYNEQFF; CDR3nt: TGCGCCAGCAGCTTGGACTCCGGGACGGCGTACAATGAGCAGTTCTTC
d_gene: .; abundance: .; v_gene: TRBV5-4; j_gene: TRBJ2-7; CDR3aa: CASRPGSSYEQYF; CDR3nt: TGTGCCAGCAGGCCGGGGAGCTCCTACGAGCAGTACTTC
d_gene: .; abundance: .; v_gene: TRBV3-1/TRBV3-2; j_gene: TRBJ1-1; CDR3aa: CASSRRLNTEAFF; CDR3nt: TGTGCCAGCAGCCGCCGATTGAACACTGAAGCTTTCTTT
d_gene: .; abundance: .; v_gene: TRBV27; j_gene: TRBJ1-6; CDR3aa: CASSLGPNRNSPLHF; CDR3nt: TGTGCCAGCAGTTTAGGGCCTAACAGGAATTCACCCCTCCACTTT
d_gene: TRBD1; abundance: .; v_gene: TRBV5-1; j_gene: TRBJ1-2; CDR3aa: CASSSRGRGRLGYTF; CDR3nt: TGCGCCAGCAGCTCCCGGGGGAGGGGGCGACTTGGCTACACCTTC
d_gene: .; abundance: .; v_gene: TRBV7-3; j_gene: TRBJ1-5; CDR3aa: CASSSPARRWQPQHF; CDR3nt: TGTGCCAGCAGCTCACCCGCCAGGCGATGGCAGCCCCAGCATTTT
d_gene: TRBD1; abundance: .; v_gene: TRBV28; j_gene: TRBJ2-5; CDR3aa: CASSSGQGYQETQYF; CDR3nt: TGTGCCAGCAGTTCGGGACAGGGGTACCAAGAGACCCAGTACTTC
d_gene: .; abundance: .; v_gene: TRBV11-2; j_gene: TRBJ2-7; CDR3aa: CASSSRGLRNHYEQYF; CDR3nt: TGTGCCAGCAGCAGCCGCGGGCTCAGAAACCACTACGAGCAGTACTTC
d_gene: .; abundance: .; v_gene: TRBV28; j_gene: TRBJ2-7; CDR3aa: CASSVARRGSYEQYF; CDR3nt: TGTGCCAGCAGCGTGGCTAGGAGAGGGTCCTACGAGCAGTACTTC
d_gene: TRBD2; abundance: .; v_gene: TRBV5-8; j_gene: TRBJ2-2; CDR3aa: CASSRTSGHTGELFF; CDR3nt: TGTGCCAGCAGCCGGACTAGCGGTCACACCGGGGAGCTGTTTTTT
d_gene: .; abundance: .; v_gene: TRBV15; j_gene: TRBJ2-7; CDR3aa: CATSRSMADYEQYF; CDR3nt: TGTGCCACCAGCAGAAGTATGGCGGACTACGAGCAGTACTTC
d_gene: TRBD1; abundance: .; v_gene: TRBV18; j_gene: TRBJ1-1; CDR3aa: CASSGTGGTEAFF; CDR3nt: TGTGCCAGCTCTGGGACAGGGGGCACTGAAGCTTTCTTT
d_gene: .; abundance: .; v_gene: TRBV29-1; j_gene: TRBJ2-1; CDR3aa: CSVGTQGRGNEQFF; CDR3nt: TGCAGCGTGGGGACCCAAGGTAGGGGGAATGAGCAGTTCTTC
d_gene: TRBD2; abundance: .; v_gene: TRBV7-2; j_gene: TRBJ2-2; CDR3aa: CASSRGGYTGELFF; CDR3nt: TGTGCCAGCAGCCGGGGGGGGTACACCGGGGAGCTGTTTTTT
d_gene: .; abundance: .; v_gene: TRBV3-1/TRBV3-2; j_gene: TRBJ1-1; CDR3aa: CASSQGYLAEAFF; CDR3nt: TGTGCCAGCAGCCAAGGGTACTTGGCTGAAGCTTTCTTT
d_gene: TRBD1; abundance: .; v_gene: TRBV7-9; j_gene: TRBJ2-7; CDR3aa: CASSRTGGKYEQYF; CDR3nt: TGTGCCAGCAGTAGGACAGGGGGCAAGTACGAGCAGTACTTC
d_gene: .; abundance: once; v_gene: TRBV6-1; j_gene: TRBJ2-7; CDR3aa: CASSEGVGSYEQYF; CDR3nt: TGTGCCAGCAGTGAAGGGGTGGGATCCTACGAGCAGTACTTC
d_gene: .; abundance: .; v_gene: TRBV6-5; j_gene: TRBJ1-1; CDR3aa: CASSYSNLGGNTEAFF; CDR3nt: TGTGCCAGCAGTTACTCGAATCTAGGGGGTAACACTGAAGCTTTCTTT
d_gene: TRBD2; abundance: .; v_gene: TRBV5-4; j_gene: TRBJ2-3; CDR3aa: CASSSSGSTDTQYF; CDR3nt: TGTGCCAGCAGCTCTAGCGGTAGCACAGATACGCAGTATTTT